This T cell receptor beta chain was observed in a study of blood T cells in healthy people across ages. Using a J-beta primer mix together with a sample-barcoded 5' primer, a second PCR was run for about 6 to 11 cycles. Each CDR3 protein is one row after TCRdb ran MiXCR on the 5' RACE reads. This sample carries about 1.4 million distinct CDR3 sequences, around 55% of them seen once, and the ten largest clones take 6.5% to 8%. Sequenced material: blood. The receptor's source is a man aged 18 to 35 in good health.

CDR3 nucleotides: TGTGCCAGCAGCCACAGGGGACAAGAGACCCAGTACTTC. Translation gives CASSHRGQETQYF. The chain uses TRBV25-1 and TRBJ2-5; 7 bases fit TRBD1. Germline values: CDR1 MGHDK, CDR2 SYGVNS. The V gene end was trimmed by 6 bases and the J gene end by 2 bases; junction bases not matched to a gene: 3. The CDR3 runs 13 residues.